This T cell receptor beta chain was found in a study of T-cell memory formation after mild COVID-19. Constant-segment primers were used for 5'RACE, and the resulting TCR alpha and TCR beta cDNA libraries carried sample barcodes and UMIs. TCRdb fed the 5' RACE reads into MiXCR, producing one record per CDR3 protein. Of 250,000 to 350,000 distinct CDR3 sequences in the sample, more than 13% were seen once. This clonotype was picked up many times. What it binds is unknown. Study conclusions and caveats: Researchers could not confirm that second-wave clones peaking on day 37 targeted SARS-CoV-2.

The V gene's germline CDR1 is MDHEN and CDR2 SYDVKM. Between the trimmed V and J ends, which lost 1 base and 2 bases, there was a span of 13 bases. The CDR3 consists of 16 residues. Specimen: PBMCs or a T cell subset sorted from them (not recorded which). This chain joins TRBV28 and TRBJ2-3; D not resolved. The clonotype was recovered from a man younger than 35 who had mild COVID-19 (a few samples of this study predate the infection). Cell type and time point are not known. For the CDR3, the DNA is TGTGCCAGCAGTTTATTTGTCGTTTCTGACACAGATACGCAGTATTTT. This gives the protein CASSLFVVSDTDTQYF.